Following are 15 T cell receptor beta chains from one sample sequenced in a study of T cells in Graves' hyperthyroidism and ophthalmopathy. Amplification of TCR beta CDR3 regions used RNA as the template. First-round RT-PCR of the TCR CDR3 relied on the HTBI primer set. TCRdb re-analysed the multiplex PCR reads in MiXCR, keeping a single row per CDR3 protein. The sample contains 500,000 to 650,000 distinct CDR3 sequences, about 45% of which appear only once. Source material: peripheral blood or thyroid tissue (not recorded which). The source of these receptors is an adult woman with Graves' disease, either hyperthyroidism or ophthalmopathy (not recorded which).

This sequence joins TRBV20-1 and TRBJ2-7; D gene uncertain. The V end lost 3 bases, the J end lost 0 bases, and 9 bases lay between the germline ends. There are 13 residues in the CDR3. CDR1 is DFQATT and CDR2 is SNEGSKA in the germline V gene (reference sequence). The CDR3 protein is CSASAESSYEQYF. CDR3 DNA sequence: TGCAGTGCTAGTGCCGAAAGCTCCTACGAGCAGTACTTC.

As regards this clonotype: The CDR3 end shows no conserved phenylalanine or tryptophan, and so a read error is likely. The DNA is left out, because the CDR3 cannot be placed on it with certainty; the CDR3 is given as TCRdb lists it. The genes are TRBV10-3 and TRBJ2-7; the DNA was not used to check the table's D call, TRBD2. With termini counted, the CDR3 has 11 amino acids. Looked up from germline, CDR1 is ENHRY and CDR2 is SYGVKD. This CDR3 reads CAISESIAGTY.

This clonotype was counted many times. This chain joins TRBV2 and TRBJ2-2; D may be TRBD2 (6 bases). The germline V gene has CDR1 SNHLY and CDR2 FYNNEI. This CDR3 contains 14 residues. With 6 bases removed from V and 6 bases from J, the gap between germline ends came to 14 bases. The DNA for the CDR3 is TGTGCCAGCAGCGACCGGAGGGATTCCGGGGAGCTGTTTTTT. Its protein is CASSDRRDSGELFF.

This clonotype has just one count. The gene calls are TRBV20-1 and TRBJ1-5; tentatively, D is TRBD1 (6 bases). V lost 3 bases to trimming and J lost 10 bases, with 13 bases between them. CDR1 is DFQATT, CDR2 SNEGSKA, per germline (reference sequence). This CDR3 comprises 12 residues. The CDR3 DNA sequence: TGCAGTGCTAGGGGGGCAGAGCCACCCCAGCATTTT. Amino acid sequence: CSARGAEPPQHF.

V and J are TRBV10-2 and TRBJ1-1; weak D call: TRBD1 (5 bases). V was shortened by 7 bases and J by 2 bases, with 14 bases between the two germline ends. The CDR3 covers 14 residues. CDR1 and CDR2 from the germline V gene are WSHSY and SAAADI. The CDR3 DNA reads as TGCGCCAGCACTGATCCCCAGGGAAACACTGAAGCTTTCTTT. It codes for CASTDPQGNTEAFF.

The chain employs TRBV20-1 and TRBJ2-2; D is unresolved. V was trimmed by 6 bases and J by 4 bases, leaving 15 bases between them. This CDR3 has 14 amino acids. The V gene's germline CDR1 is DFQATT and CDR2 SNEGSKA (reference sequence). The CDR3: CSAAPSLSTGELFF. CDR3 DNA sequence: TGCAGTGCAGCCCCCTCCTTGAGCACCGGGGAGCTGTTTTTT.

In its sample, this clonotype was seen many times. The chain combines TRBV20-1 with TRBJ2-5, with D unresolved. The germline gives CDR1 DFQATT, CDR2 SNEGSKA (reference sequence). Trimming left V 1 base short and J 1 base short, with 4 bases between. The CDR3 consists of 12 residues. CDR3 DNA sequence: TGCAGTGCTAGAGTTCTCCAAGAGACCCAGTACTTC. Translating it yields CSARVLQETQYF.

There are many counts of this clonotype. J is TRBJ2-7 and V is TRBV7-8; the D gene is possibly TRBD1 (6 bases). In germline, CDR1 is SGHVS, CDR2 FQNEAQ. Trimming shortened V by 8 bases and J by 3 bases, and 11 bases separated the two germline ends. CDR3 length equals 12 residues. CDR3: CASQDSYYEQYF. As DNA, the CDR3 is TGTGCCAGCCAGGACAGTTACTACGAGCAGTACTTC. Variable domain in full (rest from reference TRBV7-8 and TRBJ2-7): GAGVSQSPRYKVAKRGQDVALRCDPISGHVSLFWYQQALGQGPEFLTYFQNEAQLDKSGLPSDRFFAERPEGSVSTLKIQRTQQEDSAVYLCASQDSYYEQYFGPGTRLTVT.

Ten or more counts support this clonotype. V gene TRBV6-6 combines with J gene TRBJ2-7; TRBD2 might be the D (6 bases). CDR3 size: 14 residues. V was pared by 0 bases and J by 4 bases, with 10 bases between. Germline-derived CDR1 and CDR2 are MNHNY and SVGAGI (reference sequence). DNA for the CDR3: TGTGCCAGCAGTTACTCGAAGGAGGGGTACGAGCAGTACTTC. It encodes CASSYSKEGYEQYF.

The genes are TRBV7-9 and TRBJ2-7; 9 bases fit TRBD1. Judging by the DNA end, TRBJ2-1 fits better; the J call may be wrong. Germline CDR1 and CDR2: SEHNR and FQNEAQ (reference sequence). The CDR3 runs 14 residues. CDR3 amino acids: CASSDRGGYNEQFF. The CDR3 nucleotides are TGTGCCAGCAGCGACAGGGGGGGATACAATGAGCAGTTCTTC.

V usage is TRBV20-1 and J usage is TRBJ1-5; tentative D call: TRBD1 (6 bases). Germline CDR1 reads DFQATT; CDR2 reads SNEGSKA (reference sequence). V lost 3 bases and J 5 bases, leaving 14 bases between the germline ends. This CDR3 is 14 amino acids long. CDR3 nucleotides: TGCAGTGCTAGCCCCGGAAGGGGGTATCAGCCCCAGCATTTT. Its translation: CSASPGRGYQPQHF.

This clonotype was seen many times. The rearrangement joins TRBV6-6 to TRBJ1-5, with D perhaps TRBD1 (6 bases). The CDR3 has 12 residues. The V end was cut by 10 bases, the J end by 6 bases, with 13 bases between. Germline loops: CDR1 MNHNY, CDR2 SVGAGI (reference sequence). The CDR3: CANRAGGQPQHF. The CDR3 DNA sequence: TGTGCCAACAGGGCGGGGGGTCAGCCCCAGCATTTT.

V and J are TRBV7-9 and TRBJ2-7; a weak D match, TRBD1 (5 bases). This CDR3 contains 14 residues. Germline V gene sequence: CDR1 SEHNR, CDR2 FQNEAQ (reference sequence). V was trimmed by 5 bases and J by 0 bases, leaving 11 bases between them. The CDR3 DNA reads as TGTGCCAGCAGCGGTGGGGCGCTCTCCTACGAGCAGTACTTC. Translation: CASSGGALSYEQYF.

This clonotype was counted many times. The chain joins TRBV29-1 to TRBJ2-7, with TRBD2 matching 8 bases. The J segment lost 1 base and the V segment lost 4 bases, leaving 9 bases of the junction unmatched. The CDR3 loop spans 15 amino acids. Germline CDR1 SQVTM, CDR2 ANQGSEA. The CDR3 reads CSVARSGGGSYEQYF. CDR3 coding DNA: TGCAGCGTTGCCCGCTCAGGCGGGGGGTCCTACGAGCAGTACTTC.

This clonotype was counted many times. The chain uses TRBV5-1 and TRBJ1-1; TRBD1 might be the D (5 bases). V lost 7 bases and J 7 bases, leaving 17 bases between the germline ends. Germline V gene lookup returns CDR1 SGHRS and CDR2 YFSETQ. The length of the CDR3 is 13 residues. CDR3 amino acids: CASEDSGAIEAFF. CDR3 nucleotide sequence: TGCGCCAGCGAAGACAGCGGGGCCATTGAAGCTTTCTTT.